The clone carrying this TCR beta chain was observed many times. Its target is not known. This record comes from a study of T cells after yellow fever vaccination. Study findings and constraints: Reappearance after the booster was observed for most primary-vaccination clones (about 96% CD4, over 70% CD8).

This CDR3 comprises 15 residues. Germline V lookup: CDR1 LNHNV, CDR2 YYDKDF (reference sequence). V shed 0 bases, J shed 4 bases, and the junction held 3 bases outside the gene matches. As TCR cDNA was made by 5'RACE template switching, a universal primer site and UMIs were added. TCRdb used MiXCR to reprocess the 5' RACE reads, holding one entry per CDR3 protein. Among 550,000 or so distinct CDR3 sequences listed, roughly 19% were seen once. The chain joins TRBV15 to TRBJ2-1, with 7 bases aligning to TRBD2. This specimen was PBMCs, taken 15 days after the yellow fever booster vaccination. The receptor was isolated from a man aged 25 to 45 who received the YFV17D yellow fever vaccine. The CDR3 sequence: CATSRELATYNEQFF. The CDR3 nucleotides are TGTGCCACCAGCAGAGAACTAGCGACTTACAATGAGCAGTTCTTC. The full variable domain, rest sourced from reference TRBV15 and TRBJ2-1, is DAMVIQNPRYQVTQFGKPVTLSCSQTLNHNVMYWYQQKSSQAPKLLFHYYDKDFNNEADTPDNFQSRRPNTSFCFLDIRSPGLGDTAMYLCATSRELATYNEQFFGPGTRLTVL.